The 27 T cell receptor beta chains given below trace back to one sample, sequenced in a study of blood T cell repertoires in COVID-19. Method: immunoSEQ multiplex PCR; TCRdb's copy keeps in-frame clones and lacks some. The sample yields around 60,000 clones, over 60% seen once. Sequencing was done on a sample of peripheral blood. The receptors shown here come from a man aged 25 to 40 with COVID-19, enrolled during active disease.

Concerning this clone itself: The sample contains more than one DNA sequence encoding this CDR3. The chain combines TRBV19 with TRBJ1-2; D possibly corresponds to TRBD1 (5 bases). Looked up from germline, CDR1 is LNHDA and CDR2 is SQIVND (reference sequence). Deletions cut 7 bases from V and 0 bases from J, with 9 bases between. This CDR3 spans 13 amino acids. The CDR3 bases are TGTGCCAGTACGGGCAGGGCTAACTATGGCTACACCTTC. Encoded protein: CASTGRANYGYTF.

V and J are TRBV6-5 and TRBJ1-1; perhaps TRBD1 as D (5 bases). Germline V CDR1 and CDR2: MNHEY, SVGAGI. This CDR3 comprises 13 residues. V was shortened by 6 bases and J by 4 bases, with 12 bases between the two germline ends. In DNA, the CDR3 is TGTGCCAGCAGCCCCAGGGAGGGCACTGAAGCTTTCTTT. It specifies CASSPREGTEAFF.

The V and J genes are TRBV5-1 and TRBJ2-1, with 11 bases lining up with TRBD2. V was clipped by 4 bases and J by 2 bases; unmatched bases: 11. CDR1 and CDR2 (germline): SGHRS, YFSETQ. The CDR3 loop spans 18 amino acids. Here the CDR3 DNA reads TGCGCCAGCAGCGGTCCCGGGACTAGCGGACTAGCCTACAATGAGCAGTTCTTC. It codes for CASSGPGTSGLAYNEQFF.

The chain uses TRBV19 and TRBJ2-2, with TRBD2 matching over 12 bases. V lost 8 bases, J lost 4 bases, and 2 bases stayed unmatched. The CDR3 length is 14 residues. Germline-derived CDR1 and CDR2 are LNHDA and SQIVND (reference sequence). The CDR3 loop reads CASRLAGVTGELFF. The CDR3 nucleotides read TGTGCCAGTCGACTAGCGGGAGTCACCGGGGAGCTGTTTTTT. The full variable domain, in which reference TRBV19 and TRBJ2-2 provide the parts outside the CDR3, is DGGITQSPKYLFRKEGQNVTLSCEQNLNHDAMYWYRQDPGQGLRLIYYSQIVNDFQKGDIAEGYSVSREKKESFPLTVTSAQKNPTAFYLCASRLAGVTGELFFGEGSRLTVL.

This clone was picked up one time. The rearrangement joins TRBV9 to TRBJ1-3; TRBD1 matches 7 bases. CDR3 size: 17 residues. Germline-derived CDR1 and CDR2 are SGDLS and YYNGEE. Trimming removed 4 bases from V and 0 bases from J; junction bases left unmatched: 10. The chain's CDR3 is CASSLSPGQISGNTIYF. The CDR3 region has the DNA TGTGCCAGCAGCTTGAGCCCGGGACAGATCTCTGGAAACACCATATATTTT.

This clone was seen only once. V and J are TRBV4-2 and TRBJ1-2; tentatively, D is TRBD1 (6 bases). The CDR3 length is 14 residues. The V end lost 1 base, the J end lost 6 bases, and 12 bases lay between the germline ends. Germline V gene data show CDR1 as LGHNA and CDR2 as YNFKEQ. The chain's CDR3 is CASSQVMGADGYTF. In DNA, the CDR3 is TGTGCCAGCAGCCAAGTTATGGGGGCAGATGGCTACACCTTC.

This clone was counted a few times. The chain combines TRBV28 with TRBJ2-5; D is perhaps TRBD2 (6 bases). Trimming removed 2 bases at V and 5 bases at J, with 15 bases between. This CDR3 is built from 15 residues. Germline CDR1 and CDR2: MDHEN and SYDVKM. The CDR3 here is CASSLRAGRGETQYF. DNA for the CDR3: TGTGCCAGCAGTTTACGGGCGGGACGAGGGGAGACCCAGTACTTC.

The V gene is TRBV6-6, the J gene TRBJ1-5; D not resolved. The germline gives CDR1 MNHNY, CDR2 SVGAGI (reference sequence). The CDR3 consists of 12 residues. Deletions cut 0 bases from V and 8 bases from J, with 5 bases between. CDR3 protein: CASSYSREPQHF. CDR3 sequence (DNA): TGTGCCAGCAGTTACTCGCGAGAGCCCCAGCATTTT.

The CDR3 is CASSVEDSSYEQYF. For the CDR3, the DNA is TGTGCCAGCAGCGTAGAGGACTCATCCTACGAGCAGTACTTC. This chain joins TRBV9 and TRBJ2-7; tentatively, D is TRBD2 (5 bases). Per germline, CDR1 SGDLS and CDR2 YYNGEE. The CDR3 covers 14 residues. The V and J ends lost 0 bases and 1 base respectively, with 8 bases between them.

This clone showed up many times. CDR3 in amino acids: CASSIDGRGGELFF. CDR3 coding DNA: TGTGCCAGTAGTATAGATGGAAGGGGTGGGGAGCTGTTTTTT. The chain links TRBV19 to TRBJ2-2; D is perhaps TRBD1 (5 bases). The CDR3 extends over 14 amino acids. Trimming stripped 0 bases from V and 8 bases from J, with 10 bases between. Germline CDR1 and CDR2: LNHDA and SQIVND (reference sequence).

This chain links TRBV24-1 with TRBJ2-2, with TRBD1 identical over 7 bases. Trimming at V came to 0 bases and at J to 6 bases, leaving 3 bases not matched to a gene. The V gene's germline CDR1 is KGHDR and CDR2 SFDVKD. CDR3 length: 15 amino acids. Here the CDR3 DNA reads TGTGCCACCAGTGATTTGGGGACAGCGGCCGGGGAGCTGTTTTTT. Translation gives CATSDLGTAAGELFF.

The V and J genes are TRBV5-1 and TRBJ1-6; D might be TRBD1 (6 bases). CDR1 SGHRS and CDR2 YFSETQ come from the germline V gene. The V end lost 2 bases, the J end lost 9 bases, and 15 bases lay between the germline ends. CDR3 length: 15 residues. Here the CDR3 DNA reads TGCGCCAGCAGCTTATCAGGGGTAATACGTTCACCCCTCCACTTT. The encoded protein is CASSLSGVIRSPLHF.

DNA for the CDR3: TGTGCCAGCAGTCTCCACAGGGACTATGGCTACACCTTC. Encoded protein: CASSLHRDYGYTF. The J gene is TRBJ1-2, the V gene TRBV27, with D perhaps matching TRBD1 (6 bases). The V end was cut by 5 bases, the J end by 3 bases, with 10 bases between. The germline V gene has CDR1 MNHEY and CDR2 SMNVEV (reference sequence). The CDR3 loop spans 13 amino acids.

CDR3 DNA sequence: TGTGCCAGCAGCCTCCTCCCCGGGGAGCTGTTTTTT. As protein: CASSLLPGELFF. V is TRBV4-2 and J is TRBJ2-2, with no clear D. Germline-derived CDR1 and CDR2 are LGHNA and YNFKEQ. Trimming removed 4 bases from V and 6 bases from J, with 6 bases in between. The CDR3 spans 12 residues.

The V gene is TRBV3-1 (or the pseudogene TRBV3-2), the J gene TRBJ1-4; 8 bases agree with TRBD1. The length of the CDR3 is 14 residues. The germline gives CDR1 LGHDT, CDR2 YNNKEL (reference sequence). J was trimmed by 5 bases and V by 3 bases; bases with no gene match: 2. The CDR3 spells CASSQDRVNEKLFF. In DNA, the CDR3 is TGTGCCAGCAGCCAGGACAGGGTAAATGAAAAACTGTTTTTT.

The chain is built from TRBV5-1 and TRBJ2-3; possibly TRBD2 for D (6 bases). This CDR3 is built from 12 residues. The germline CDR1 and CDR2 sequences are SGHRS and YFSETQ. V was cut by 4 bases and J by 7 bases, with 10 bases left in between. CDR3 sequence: CASSVDYYTQYF. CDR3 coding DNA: TGCGCCAGCAGCGTGGACTATTATACGCAGTATTTT.

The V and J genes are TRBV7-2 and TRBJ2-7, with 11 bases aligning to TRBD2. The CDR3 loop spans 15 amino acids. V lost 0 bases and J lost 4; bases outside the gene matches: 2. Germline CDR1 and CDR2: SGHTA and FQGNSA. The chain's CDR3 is CASSLATSGGYEQYF. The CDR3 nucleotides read TGTGCCAGCAGCTTAGCAACTAGCGGGGGTTACGAGCAGTACTTC. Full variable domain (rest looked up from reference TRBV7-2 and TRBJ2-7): GAGVSQSPSNKVTEKGKDVELRCDPISGHTALYWYRQSLGQGLEFLIYFQGNSAPDKSGLPSDRFSAERTGGSVSTLTIQRTQQEDSAVYLCASSLATSGGYEQYFGPGTRLTVT.

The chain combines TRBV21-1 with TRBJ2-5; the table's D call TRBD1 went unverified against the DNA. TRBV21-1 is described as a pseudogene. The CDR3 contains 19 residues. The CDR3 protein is CASSRIQTLFFCRLETQYF. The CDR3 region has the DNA TGTGCCAGCAGCAGGATTCAGACATTGTTTTTTTGTAGGTTGGAGACCCAGTACTTC.

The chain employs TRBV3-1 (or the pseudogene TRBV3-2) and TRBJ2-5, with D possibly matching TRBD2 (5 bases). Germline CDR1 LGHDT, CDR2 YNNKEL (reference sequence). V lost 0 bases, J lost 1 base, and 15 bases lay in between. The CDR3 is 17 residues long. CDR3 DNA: TGTGCCAGCAGCCAAGATACGGTAGCGATATTCCAAGAGACCCAGTACTTC. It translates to CASSQDTVAIFQETQYF.

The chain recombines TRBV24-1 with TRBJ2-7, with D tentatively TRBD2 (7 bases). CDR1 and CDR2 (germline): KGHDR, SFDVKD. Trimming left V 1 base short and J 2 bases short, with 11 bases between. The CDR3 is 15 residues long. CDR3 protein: CATSDFKGGAYEQYF. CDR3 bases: TGTGCCACCAGTGATTTTAAAGGGGGGGCCTACGAGCAGTACTTC.

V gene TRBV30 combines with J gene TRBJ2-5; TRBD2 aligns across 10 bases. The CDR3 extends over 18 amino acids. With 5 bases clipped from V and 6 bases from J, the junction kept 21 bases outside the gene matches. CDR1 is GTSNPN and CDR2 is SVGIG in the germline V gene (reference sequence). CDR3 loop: CAWERDLAGARGSQTQYF. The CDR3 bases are TGTGCCTGGGAAAGGGATCTAGCGGGGGCAAGAGGGTCCCAGACCCAGTACTTC.

The chain's CDR3 is CASSEAYDRASDEKLFF. In DNA form, the CDR3 reads TGTGCCAGCAGTGAAGCCTACGACAGGGCCTCCGATGAAAAACTGTTTTTT. The chain uses TRBV6-1 and TRBJ1-4; 7 bases are shared with TRBD1. The V segment lost 0 bases and the J segment 6 bases; nucleotides outside the gene matches: 10. This CDR3 is built from 17 residues. The germline CDR1 and CDR2 sequences are MNHNS and SASEGT.

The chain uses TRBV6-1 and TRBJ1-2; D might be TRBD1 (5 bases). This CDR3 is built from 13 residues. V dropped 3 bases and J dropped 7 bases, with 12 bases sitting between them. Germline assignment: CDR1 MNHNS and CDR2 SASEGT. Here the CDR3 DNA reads TGTGCCAGCAGTGATTGGGACTTAGGTGGCTACACCTTC. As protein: CASSDWDLGGYTF.

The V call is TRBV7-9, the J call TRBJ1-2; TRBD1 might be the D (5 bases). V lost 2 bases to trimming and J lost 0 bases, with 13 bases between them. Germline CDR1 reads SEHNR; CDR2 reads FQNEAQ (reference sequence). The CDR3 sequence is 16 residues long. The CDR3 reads CASSLPPGRANYGYTF. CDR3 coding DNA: TGTGCCAGCAGCTTACCCCCGGGCAGGGCTAACTATGGCTACACCTTC.

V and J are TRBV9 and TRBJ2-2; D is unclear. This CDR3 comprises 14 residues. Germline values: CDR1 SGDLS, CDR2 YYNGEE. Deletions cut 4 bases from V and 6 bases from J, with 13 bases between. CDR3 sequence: CASSSISSSGELFF. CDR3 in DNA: TGTGCCAGCAGCTCTATTAGTAGTTCCGGGGAGCTGTTTTTT.

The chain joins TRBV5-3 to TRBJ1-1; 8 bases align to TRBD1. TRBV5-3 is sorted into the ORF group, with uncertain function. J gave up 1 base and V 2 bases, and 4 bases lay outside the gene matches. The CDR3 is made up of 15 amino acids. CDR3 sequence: CARSFVDRANTEAFF. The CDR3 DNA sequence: TGTGCCAGAAGCTTCGTGGACAGGGCGAACACTGAAGCTTTCTTT.

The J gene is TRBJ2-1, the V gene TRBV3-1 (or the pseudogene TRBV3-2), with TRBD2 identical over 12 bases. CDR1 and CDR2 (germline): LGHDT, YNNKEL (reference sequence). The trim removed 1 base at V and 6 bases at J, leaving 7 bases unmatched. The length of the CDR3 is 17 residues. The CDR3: CASSQVGGLAGSNEQFF. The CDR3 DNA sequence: TGTGCCAGCAGCCAAGTGGGAGGACTAGCGGGGAGCAATGAGCAGTTCTTC.